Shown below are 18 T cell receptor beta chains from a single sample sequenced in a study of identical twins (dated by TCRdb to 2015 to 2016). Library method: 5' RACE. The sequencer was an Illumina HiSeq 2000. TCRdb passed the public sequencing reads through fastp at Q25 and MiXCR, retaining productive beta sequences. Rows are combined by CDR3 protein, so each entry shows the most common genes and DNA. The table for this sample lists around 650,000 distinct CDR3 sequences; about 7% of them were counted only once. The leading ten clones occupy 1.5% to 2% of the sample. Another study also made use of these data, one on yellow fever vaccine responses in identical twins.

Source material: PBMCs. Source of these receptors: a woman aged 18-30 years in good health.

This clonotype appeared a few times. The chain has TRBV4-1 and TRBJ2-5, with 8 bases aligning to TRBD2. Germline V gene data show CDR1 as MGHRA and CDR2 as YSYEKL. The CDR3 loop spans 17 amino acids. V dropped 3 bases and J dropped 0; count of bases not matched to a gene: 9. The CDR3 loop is CASSQSGGGLYQETQYF. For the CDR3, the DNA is TGCGCCAGCAGCCAGTCCGGGGGGGGACTGTACCAAGAGACCCAGTACTTC.

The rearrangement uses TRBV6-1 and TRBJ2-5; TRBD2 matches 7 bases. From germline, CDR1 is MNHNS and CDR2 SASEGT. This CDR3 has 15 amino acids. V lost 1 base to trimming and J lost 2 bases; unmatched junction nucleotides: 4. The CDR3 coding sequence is TGTGCCAGCAGTGAAGGGTCTAGCGGACAAGAGACCCAGTACTTC. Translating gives CASSEGSSGQETQYF.

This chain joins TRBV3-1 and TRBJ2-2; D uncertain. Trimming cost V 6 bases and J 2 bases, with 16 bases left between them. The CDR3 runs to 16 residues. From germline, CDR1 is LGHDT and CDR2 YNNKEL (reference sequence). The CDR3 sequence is CASRPLLPLNTGELFF. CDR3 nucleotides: TGTGCCAGCAGACCCCTTCTCCCACTCAACACCGGGGAGCTGTTTTTT.

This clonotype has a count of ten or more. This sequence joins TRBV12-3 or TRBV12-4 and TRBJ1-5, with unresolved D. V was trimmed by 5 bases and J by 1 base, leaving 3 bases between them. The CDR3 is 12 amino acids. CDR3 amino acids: CASSTSNQPQHF. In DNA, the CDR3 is TGTGCCAGCAGTACCAGCAATCAGCCCCAGCATTTT.

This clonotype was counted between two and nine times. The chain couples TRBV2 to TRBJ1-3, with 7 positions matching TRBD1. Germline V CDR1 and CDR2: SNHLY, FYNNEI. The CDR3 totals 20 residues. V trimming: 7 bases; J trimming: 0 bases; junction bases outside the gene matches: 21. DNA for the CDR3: TGTGCCAGCACCACCTCCGGGAAAAGGGGGCACCGGGGCTCTGGAAACACCATATATTTT. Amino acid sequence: CASTTSGKRGHRGSGNTIYF.

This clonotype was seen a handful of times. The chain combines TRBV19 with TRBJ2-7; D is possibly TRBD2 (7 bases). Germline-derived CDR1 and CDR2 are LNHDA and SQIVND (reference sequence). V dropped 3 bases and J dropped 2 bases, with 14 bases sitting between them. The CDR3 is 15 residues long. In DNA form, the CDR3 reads TGTGCCAGTAGTATCAGCGGGACACCTACCTACGAGCAGTACTTC. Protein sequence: CASSISGTPTYEQYF.

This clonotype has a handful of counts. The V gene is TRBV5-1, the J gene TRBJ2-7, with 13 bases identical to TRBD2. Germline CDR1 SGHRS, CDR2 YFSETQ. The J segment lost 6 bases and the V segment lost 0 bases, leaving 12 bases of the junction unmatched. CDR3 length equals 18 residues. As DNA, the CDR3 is TGCGCCAGCAGCTTGGCTGAGACTAGCGGGGGGATCTCTTGCGAGCAGTACGTC. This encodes CASSLAETSGGISCEQYV.

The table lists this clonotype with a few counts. This CDR3 reads CASSELTALEKLFF. DNA for the CDR3: TGTGCCAGCAGTGAATTGACAGCCCTCGAAAAACTGTTTTTT. This sequence joins TRBV2 and TRBJ1-4; perhaps TRBD1 as D (5 bases). Looked up from germline, CDR1 is SNHLY and CDR2 is FYNNEI. Trimming took off 2 bases at V and 8 bases at J, with 12 bases between the two ends. This CDR3 comprises 14 residues.

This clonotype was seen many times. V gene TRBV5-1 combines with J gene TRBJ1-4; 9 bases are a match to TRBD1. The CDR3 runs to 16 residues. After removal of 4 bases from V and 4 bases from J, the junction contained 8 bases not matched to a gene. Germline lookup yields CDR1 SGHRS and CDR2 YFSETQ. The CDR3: CASSPTGGGLNEKLFF. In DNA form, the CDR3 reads TGCGCCAGCAGCCCGACAGGGGGAGGCCTTAATGAAAAACTGTTTTTT.

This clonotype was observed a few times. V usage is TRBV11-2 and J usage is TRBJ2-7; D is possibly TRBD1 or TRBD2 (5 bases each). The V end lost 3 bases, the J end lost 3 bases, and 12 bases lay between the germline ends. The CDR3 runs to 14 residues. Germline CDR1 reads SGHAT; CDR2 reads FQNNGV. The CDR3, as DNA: TGTGCCAGCAGCTTGGGGACGGTATACTACGAGCAGTACGTC. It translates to CASSLGTVYYEQYV.

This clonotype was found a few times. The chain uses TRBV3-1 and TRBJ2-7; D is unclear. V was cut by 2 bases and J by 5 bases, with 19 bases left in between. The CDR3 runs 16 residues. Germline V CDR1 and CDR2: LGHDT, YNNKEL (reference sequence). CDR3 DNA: TGTGCCAGCAGCCAACTTACCCTAGGCCGTAAGGACGAGCAGTACTTC. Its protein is CASSQLTLGRKDEQYF.

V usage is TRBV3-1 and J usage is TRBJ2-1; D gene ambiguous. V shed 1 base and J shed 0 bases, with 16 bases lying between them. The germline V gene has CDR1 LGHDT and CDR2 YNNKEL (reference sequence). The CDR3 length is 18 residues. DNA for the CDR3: TGTGCCAGCAGCCAAGGGGCACTAACCGGTAGCTCCTACAATGAGCAGTTCTTC. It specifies CASSQGALTGSSYNEQFF.

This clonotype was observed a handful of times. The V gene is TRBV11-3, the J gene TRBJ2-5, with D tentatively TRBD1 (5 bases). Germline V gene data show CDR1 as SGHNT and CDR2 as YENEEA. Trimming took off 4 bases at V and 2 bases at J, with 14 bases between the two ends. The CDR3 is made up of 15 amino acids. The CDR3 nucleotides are TGTGCCAGCAGCTCCGTATTGACAGCTCAAGAGACCCAGTACTTC. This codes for CASSSVLTAQETQYF.

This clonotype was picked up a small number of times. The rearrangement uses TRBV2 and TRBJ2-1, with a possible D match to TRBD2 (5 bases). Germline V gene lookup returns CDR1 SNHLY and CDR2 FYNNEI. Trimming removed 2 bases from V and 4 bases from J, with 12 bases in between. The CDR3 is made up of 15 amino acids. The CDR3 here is CASSERREGYNEQFF. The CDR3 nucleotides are TGTGCCAGCAGTGAACGTCGGGAAGGGTACAATGAGCAGTTCTTC.

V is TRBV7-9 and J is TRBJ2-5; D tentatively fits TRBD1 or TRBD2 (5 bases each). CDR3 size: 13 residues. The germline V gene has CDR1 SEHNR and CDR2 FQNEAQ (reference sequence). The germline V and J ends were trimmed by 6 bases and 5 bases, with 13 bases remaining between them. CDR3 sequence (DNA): TGTGCCAGCAGTCTACGGGACCTGGAGACCCAGTACTTC. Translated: CASSLRDLETQYF.

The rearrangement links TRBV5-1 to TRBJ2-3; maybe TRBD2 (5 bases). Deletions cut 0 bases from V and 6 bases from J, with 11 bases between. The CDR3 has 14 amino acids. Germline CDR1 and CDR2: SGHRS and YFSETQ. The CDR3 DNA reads TGCGCCAGCAGCTTGGCCGGGGAGTGGGATACGCAGTATTTT. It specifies CASSLAGEWDTQYF. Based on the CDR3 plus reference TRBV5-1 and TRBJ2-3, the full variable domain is KAGVTQTPRYLIKTRGQQVTLSCSPISGHRSVSWYQQTPGQGLQFLFEYFSETQRNKGNFPGRFSGRQFSNSRSEMNVSTLELGDSALYLCASSLAGEWDTQYFGPGTRLTVL.

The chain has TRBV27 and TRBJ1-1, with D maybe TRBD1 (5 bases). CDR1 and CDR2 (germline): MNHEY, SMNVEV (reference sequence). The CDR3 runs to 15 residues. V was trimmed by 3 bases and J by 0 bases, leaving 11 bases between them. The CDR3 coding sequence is TGTGCCAGCAGTTTTGGGGCTCCCATGAACACTGAAGCTTTCTTT. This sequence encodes CASSFGAPMNTEAFF.

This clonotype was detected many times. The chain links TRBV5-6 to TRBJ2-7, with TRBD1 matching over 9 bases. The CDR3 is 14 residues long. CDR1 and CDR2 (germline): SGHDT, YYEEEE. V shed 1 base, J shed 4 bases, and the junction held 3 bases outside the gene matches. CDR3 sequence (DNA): TGTGCCAGCAGCTTGAGACAGGGGGGATACGAGCAGTACGTC. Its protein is CASSLRQGGYEQYV.